This T cell receptor beta chain is from a study of blood T cell repertoires in COVID-19. Overall study context: Acute and convalescent COVID-19 specimens originated in the United States, Italy and Spain.

This clone was detected only a few times. V shed 3 bases and J shed 2 bases, with 18 bases lying between them. CDR3 size: 17 residues. Germline V lookup: CDR1 LNHNV, CDR2 YYDKDF (reference sequence). Clones were read by immunoSEQ multiplex PCR, and TCRdb kept only the in-frame ones, dropping some. The table has fewer than 300,000 clones, more than 65% seen once. The receptor's source is an older person with COVID-19, enrolled during active disease. V is TRBV15 and J is TRBJ2-3, with a possible D match to TRBD2 (6 bases). The sample was peripheral blood. The CDR3 protein is CATSSTYRLDTTDTQYF. The CDR3 nucleotides read TGTGCCACCAGCAGCACATACAGACTAGATACCACAGATACGCAGTATTTT.